The 27 T cell receptor beta chains in this list originate from one sample, sequenced in a study of cytomegalovirus exposure and HLA in healthy donors. The table came from immunoSEQ multiplex PCR; TCRdb's copy has only in-frame clones and leaves some out. Of around 56,000 clones listed, around 93% are singletons. Specimen: PBMCs. These receptors came from a woman younger than 35 in good health and CMV-seropositive.

The chain carries TRBV7-9 and TRBJ2-3; the match to TRBD2 covers 7 bases. The V segment lost 6 bases and the J segment 0 bases; nucleotides outside the gene matches: 6. The CDR3 is 15 amino acids. Germline values: CDR1 SEHNR, CDR2 FQNEAQ (reference sequence). CDR3 DNA: TGTGCCAGCAGTTTACGGGAGGTGAGCACAGATACGCAGTATTTT. This translates into CASSLREVSTDTQYF. The entire variable domain, with the rest obtained from reference TRBV7-9 and TRBJ2-3, is as follows: DTGVSQNPRHKITKRGQNVTFRCDPISEHNRLYWYRQTLGQGPEFLTYFQNEAQLEKSRLLSDRFSAERPKGSFSTLEIQRTEQGDSAMYLCASSLREVSTDTQYFGPGTRLTVL.

The chain is built from TRBV9 and TRBJ1-1, with 8 bases matching TRBD1. CDR3 length: 16 residues. V lost 0 bases, J lost 1 base, and 5 bases stayed unmatched. Germline V gives CDR1 SGDLS, CDR2 YYNGEE. The CDR3 region has the DNA TGTGCCAGCAGCGTAGGGACAGGGACTTCGAACACTGAAGCTTTCTTT. Residues: CASSVGTGTSNTEAFF.

V is TRBV5-6 and J is TRBJ2-1; TRBD1 agrees at 7 bases. Germline V gene sequence: CDR1 SGHDT, CDR2 YYEEEE. This CDR3 spans 15 amino acids. The V and J ends lost 4 bases and 4 bases, in that order; junction bases with no gene match: 8. CDR3 sequence: CASSGGQVPYNEQFF. The CDR3 region has the DNA TGTGCCAGCAGCGGAGGACAGGTCCCTTACAATGAGCAGTTCTTC.

The chain uses TRBV18 and TRBJ1-2; 7 nucleotides line up with TRBD1. CDR1 and CDR2 (germline): KGHSH, LQKENI. The CDR3 contains 15 residues. J gave up 1 base and V 2 bases, and 4 bases lay outside the gene matches. Written as DNA, the CDR3 is TGTGCCAGCTCACCAGGGCAGGGGGGTAACTATGGCTACACCTTC. It specifies CASSPGQGGNYGYTF.

The chain employs TRBV6-6 and TRBJ1-6; 7 bases line up with TRBD1. The CDR3 is made up of 15 amino acids. The V and J ends lost 6 bases and 7 bases, in that order; junction bases with no gene match: 9. Germline loops: CDR1 MNHNY, CDR2 SVGAGI (reference sequence). The chain's CDR3 is CASRDNRGENSPLHF. For the CDR3, the DNA is TGTGCCAGCAGGGATAACAGGGGTGAGAATTCACCCCTCCACTTT.

This clone was seen a single time. This chain connects TRBV4-1 to TRBJ2-5; D gene uncertain. Germline-derived CDR1 and CDR2 are MGHRA and YSYEKL. V was pared by 0 bases and J by 2 bases, with 13 bases between. This CDR3 region has 16 residues. CDR3 amino acids: CASSQDHPVKQETQYF. The DNA of the CDR3 is TGCGCCAGCAGCCAAGACCACCCAGTGAAACAAGAGACCCAGTACTTC.

The chain uses TRBV5-1 and TRBJ1-2; D gene ambiguous. Germline loops: CDR1 SGHRS, CDR2 YFSETQ. CDR3 length: 15 amino acids. Trimming pared 5 bases from V and 0 bases from J, leaving 14 bases between. CDR3 nucleotide sequence: TGCGCCAGCAGACCGGCGGGTTATCCTAACTATGGCTACACCTTC. Protein: CASRPAGYPNYGYTF.

J is TRBJ1-6 and V is TRBV18, with D tentatively TRBD1 (5 bases). Germline assignment: CDR1 KGHSH and CDR2 LQKENI. This CDR3 has 14 residues. V was pared by 0 bases and J by 9 bases, with 9 bases between. In DNA, the CDR3 is TGTGCCAGCTCACCACCGGGCAGGGTTTCACCCCTCCACTTT. This sequence encodes CASSPPGRVSPLHF.

The chain links TRBV5-4 to TRBJ1-6, with a weak D call TRBD1 (6 bases). The V end was cut by 5 bases, the J end by 5 bases, with 20 bases between. This CDR3 contains 17 residues. Germline V gene lookup returns CDR1 SGHNT and CDR2 YYREEE (reference sequence). CDR3 protein: CASRRGASGVDNSPLHF. CDR3 DNA: TGTGCCAGCAGGCGGGGGGCCTCAGGGGTGGATAATTCACCCCTCCACTTT.

The V call is TRBV27, the J call TRBJ1-3, with 8 bases aligning to TRBD1. The CDR3 sequence is 15 residues long. Trimming removed 5 bases from V and 0 bases from J; junction bases left unmatched: 3. The germline V gene encodes CDR1 MNHEY and CDR2 SMNVEV (reference sequence). The CDR3 sequence: CASSLTGVSGNTIYF. CDR3 nucleotide sequence: TGTGCCAGCAGTCTGACAGGGGTCTCTGGAAACACCATATATTTT.

The chain recombines TRBV14 with TRBJ2-7, with 8 nucleotides matching TRBD1. V lost 4 bases, J lost 0 bases, and 5 bases stayed unmatched. CDR1 SGHDN and CDR2 FVKESK come from the germline V gene. This CDR3 is 15 amino acids long. This CDR3 reads CASSLPGGSSYEQYF. In nucleotides, the CDR3 is TGTGCCAGCAGCCTTCCAGGGGGCAGCTCCTACGAGCAGTACTTC.

The V call is TRBV4-1, the J call TRBJ1-6; D gene ambiguous. The V and J ends lost 1 base and 0 bases respectively, with 7 bases between them. CDR3 length: 16 residues. The V gene's germline CDR1 is MGHRA and CDR2 YSYEKL. CDR3 protein: CASSQVPSSYNSPLHF. As DNA, the CDR3 is TGCGCCAGCAGCCAAGTTCCGAGCTCCTATAATTCACCCCTCCACTTT.

V and J are TRBV11-2 and TRBJ1-2, with D tentatively TRBD1 (5 bases). This CDR3 region has 16 residues. The V end lost 4 bases, the J end lost 8 bases, and 23 bases lay between the germline ends. Germline lookup yields CDR1 SGHAT and CDR2 FQNNGV. As DNA, the CDR3 is TGTGCCAGCAGCTCCCCACTTAATAGGGGTATCTACGGCTACACCTTC. Translation gives CASSSPLNRGIYGYTF.

The V gene is TRBV7-9, the J gene TRBJ2-1, with 7 bases fitting TRBD2. Germline CDR1 is SEHNR and CDR2 is FQNEAQ (reference sequence). The CDR3 loop spans 15 amino acids. With V trimmed by 5 bases and J by 4 bases, 8 bases remained unmatched. The CDR3 protein is CASSLFLAEYNEQFF. The CDR3 DNA reads TGTGCCAGCAGCCTATTCCTAGCGGAATACAATGAGCAGTTCTTC.

The table lists this clone with a count of one. The rearrangement links TRBV9 to TRBJ1-6; 9 positions agree with TRBD1. Germline CDR1 and CDR2: SGDLS and YYNGEE. The CDR3 length is 16 residues. V lost 4 bases to trimming and J lost 9 bases; unmatched junction nucleotides: 11. The CDR3 protein is CASSPSGTGQGSPLHF. The CDR3 nucleotides read TGTGCCAGCAGCCCATCGGGGACAGGGCAAGGTTCACCCCTCCACTTT. Variable domain in full (rest from reference TRBV9 and TRBJ1-6): DSGVTQTPKHLITATGQRVTLRCSPRSGDLSVYWYQQSLDQGLQFLIQYYNGEERAKGNILERFSAQQFPDLHSELNLSSLELGDSALYFCASSPSGTGQGSPLHFGNGTRLTVT.

The CDR3 region has the DNA TGCGCCAGCAGCCAAAGGACAGTTGGCCAAGAGACCCAGTACTTC. Its translation is CASSQRTVGQETQYF. This chain uses TRBV4-1 with TRBJ2-5, with D perhaps TRBD1 (6 bases). Germline-derived CDR1 and CDR2 are MGHRA and YSYEKL. This CDR3 is 15 amino acids long. The ends were cut back, 2 bases at V and 1 base at J, with 11 bases in the middle.

This clone was counted once. The rearrangement links TRBV25-1 to TRBJ2-7; D gene ambiguous. The V end lost 4 bases, the J end lost 3 bases, and 7 bases lay between the germline ends. CDR1 and CDR2 from the germline V gene are MGHDK and SYGVNS. The CDR3 is made up of 12 amino acids. The CDR3 loop is CASSVGDYEQYF. CDR3 coding DNA: TGTGCCAGCAGTGTTGGAGACTACGAGCAGTACTTC.

This sequence joins TRBV25-1 and TRBJ1-6; 7 bases match TRBD1. V lost 4 bases, J lost 7 bases, and 7 bases stayed unmatched. CDR3 length: 15 amino acids. CDR1 and CDR2 from the germline V gene are MGHDK and SYGVNS. The CDR3 DNA reads TGTGCCAGCAGTGGCCGGGACAGAGTGAATTCACCCCTCCACTTT. Protein sequence: CASSGRDRVNSPLHF.

The chain employs TRBV18 and TRBJ2-7; 11 positions match TRBD1. In germline, CDR1 is KGHSH, CDR2 LQKENI. This CDR3 spans 14 amino acids. The V segment lost 4 bases and the J segment 5 bases; nucleotides outside the gene matches: 4. The CDR3 protein is CASSRDRGTNEQYF. The CDR3 DNA reads TGTGCCAGCTCACGGGACAGGGGGACCAACGAGCAGTACTTC.

The CDR3 DNA reads TGTGCCAGCTCCCCCCGCGACAGGGGCGGGATGAACACTGAAGCTTTCTTT. It specifies CASSPRDRGGMNTEAFF. The gene calls are TRBV18 and TRBJ1-1, with 8 bases that match TRBD1. Unmatched junction bases numbered 12, after V lost 6 bases and J lost 0 bases. Germline V gene sequence: CDR1 KGHSH, CDR2 LQKENI. The CDR3 consists of 17 residues.

The genes are TRBV19 and TRBJ1-4; 8 bases align to TRBD1. The germline CDR1 and CDR2 sequences are LNHDA and SQIVND (reference sequence). This CDR3 region has 17 residues. Unmatched junction bases numbered 17, after V lost 7 bases and J lost 7 bases. The CDR3 region is CASTTRQGKGTREKLFF. The CDR3 nucleotides read TGTGCCAGTACCACCCGACAGGGGAAGGGGACGCGTGAAAAACTGTTTTTT. The complete variable domain, with remaining parts taken from reference TRBV19 and TRBJ1-4, reads DGGITQSPKYLFRKEGQNVTLSCEQNLNHDAMYWYRQDPGQGLRLIYYSQIVNDFQKGDIAEGYSVSREKKESFPLTVTSAQKNPTAFYLCASTTRQGKGTREKLFFGSGTQLSVL.

V is TRBV9 and J is TRBJ1-3; tentative D call: TRBD1 (6 bases). Germline CDR1 is SGDLS and CDR2 is YYNGEE. V lost 5 bases and J lost 0, with 12 bases in between. The CDR3 is 15 residues long. Written as DNA, the CDR3 is TGTGCCAGCAGTCCGACAGGTAACTCTGGAAACACCATATATTTT. Its protein is CASSPTGNSGNTIYF.

The chain couples TRBV7-9 to TRBJ2-5; 7 bases agree with TRBD2. J gave up 6 bases and V 7 bases, and 5 bases lay outside the gene matches. CDR1 SEHNR and CDR2 FQNEAQ come from the germline V gene (reference sequence). The CDR3 is 12 residues long. CDR3 nucleotides: TGTGCCAGCAACGGACTAGAGAAGACCCAGTACTTC. Translation gives CASNGLEKTQYF.

This chain connects TRBV21-1 to TRBJ2-2; the table gives TRBD2 as D, unverified against the DNA. TRBV21-1 is reported as a pseudogene. The CDR3 extends over 16 amino acids. This chain's CDR3 is CASSKNRTRPSGELFF. The CDR3 bases are TGTGCCAGCAGCAAAAATAGGACTAGGCCCTCCGGGGAGCTGTTTTTT.

The chain employs TRBV28 and TRBJ1-4; 12 nucleotides agree with TRBD1. The V and J ends lost 2 bases and 7 bases, in that order; junction bases with no gene match: 5. Germline CDR1 is MDHEN and CDR2 is SYDVKM. The length of the CDR3 is 16 residues. The CDR3 reads CASSLPGQGAGEKLFF. CDR3 in DNA: TGTGCCAGCAGTTTACCGGGACAGGGGGCAGGTGAAAAACTGTTTTTT.

The genes are TRBV27 and TRBJ2-3; the match to TRBD2 covers 9 bases. Germline-derived CDR1 and CDR2 are MNHEY and SMNVEV (reference sequence). The CDR3 totals 14 residues. V gave up 6 bases and J gave up 11 bases; unmatched junction bases: 12. In nucleotides, the CDR3 is TGTGCCAGCAGGGTCGGCGGGGGGGCCCGGGGGCAGTATTTT. The encoded protein is CASRVGGGARGQYF.

Points on this clone: This likely comes from a read error, as the CDR3 has no conserved phenylalanine or tryptophan at its end. The chain has TRBV11-1 and TRBJ2-7, with D tentatively TRBD2 (6 bases). Germline CDR1 and CDR2: SGHAT and FQDESV (reference sequence). V shed 3 bases and J shed 0 bases, with 15 bases lying between them. The CDR3 sequence is 16 residues long. The CDR3: CASSFRRDSSSYEQYL. CDR3 sequence (DNA): TGTGCCAGCAGCTTCCGGCGGGACTCCAGCTCCTACGAGCAGTACCTC.